The present T cell receptor beta chain was sequenced within a study of control samples from healthy donors and cancer patients. Sequenced by immunoSEQ multiplex PCR; TCRdb stores in-frame clones only, minus some. In the table there are over 80,000 clones, 90% to 95% of which are singletons. The germline V and J ends were trimmed by 4 bases and 13 bases, with 17 bases remaining between them. The CDR3 spans 13 residues. Germline V lookup: CDR1 LGHDT, CDR2 YNNKEL (reference sequence). The chain has TRBV3-1 (or the pseudogene TRBV3-2) and TRBJ2-1; the D gene is possibly TRBD2 (5 bases). Material for sequencing was blood. This clonotype was sampled from a young man in good health. The CDR3 sequence is CASSRAGDPDQFF. CDR3 in DNA: TGTGCCAGCAGCCGCGCCGGGGATCCCGACCAGTTCTTC.